This T cell receptor beta chain is from a study of T cell changes during pregnancy in multiple sclerosis. Trimming took off 1 base at V and 8 bases at J, with 9 bases between the two ends. This CDR3 region has 14 residues. Germline V gene lookup returns CDR1 KGHSH and CDR2 LQKENI. Only in-frame clones appear in the TCRdb table, and some are missing; sequencing was by immunoSEQ multiplex PCR. The data contain more than 50,000 clones, 90% to 95% of them singletons. The rearrangement joins TRBV18 to TRBJ1-6; TRBD1 is a possible D gene (6 bases). The receptor's source is a female donor with multiple sclerosis, enrolled in a pregnancy study. Sequences were derived from peripheral blood, sampled before pregnancy. Here the CDR3 reads CASSPLNRDSPLHF. The CDR3 DNA reads as TGTGCCAGCTCACCACTTAACAGGGATTCACCCCTCCACTTT.